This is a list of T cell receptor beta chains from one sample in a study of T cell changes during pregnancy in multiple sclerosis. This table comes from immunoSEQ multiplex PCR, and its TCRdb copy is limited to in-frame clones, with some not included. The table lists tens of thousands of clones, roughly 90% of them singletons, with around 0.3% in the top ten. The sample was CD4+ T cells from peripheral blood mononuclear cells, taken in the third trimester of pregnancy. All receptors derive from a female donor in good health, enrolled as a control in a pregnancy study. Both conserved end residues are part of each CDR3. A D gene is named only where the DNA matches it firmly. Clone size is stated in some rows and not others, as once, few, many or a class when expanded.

TGTGCCAGCAGCTCCCGGGACTTTAATGAAAAACTGTTTTTT,CASSSRDFNEKLFF,TRBV27,.,TRBJ1-4,.
TGTGCCAGCAGCCAAGTTCGGGATGAGCAGTTCTTC,CASSQVRDEQFF,TRBV4-2,once,TRBJ2-1,.
TGTGCCAGCAGCGTAGCGGATTCCACCTCGGAGGCTGGAAACACCATATATTTT,CASSVADSTSEAGNTIYF,TRBV9,.,TRBJ1-3,.
TGCGCCAGCAGCCAAGATGGGGGGGGAGGCGAAAAACTGTTTTTT,CASSQDGGGGEKLFF,TRBV4-1,.,TRBJ1-4,.
TGCGCCAGCAGCGAGGGAGAGACTAATGAAAAACTGTTTTTT,CASSEGETNEKLFF,TRBV5-1,.,TRBJ1-4,.
TGTGCCAGCAGGAATACCGGGGGCAATCAGCCCCAGCATTTT,CASRNTGGNQPQHF,TRBV6-5,once,TRBJ1-5,.
TGTGCCAGCAATCAACTAGGATACAATGAGCAGTTCTTC,CASNQLGYNEQFF,TRBV27,.,TRBJ2-1,.
TGTGCCAGCAGCCCCGACAGGGTCAATGGCTACACCTTC,CASSPDRVNGYTF,TRBV7-9,.,TRBJ1-2,TRBD1
TGTGCCAGCAGTTTCAGGGTGAACACTGAAGCTTTCTTT,CASSFRVNTEAFF,TRBV27,.,TRBJ1-1,.
TGTGCCAGCAGCGAAGGGACAGGGGGCAACACTGAAGCTTTCTTT,CASSEGTGGNTEAFF,TRBV7-6,.,TRBJ1-1,TRBD1
TGTGCCTGGAGTGGAGTTTATAATTCACCCCTCCACTTT,CAWSGVYNSPLHF,TRBV30,few,TRBJ1-6,.
TGTGCCAGTACGTCAATTTCAGGGGCGAATCAGCCCCAGCATTTT,CASTSISGANQPQHF,TRBV19,.,TRBJ1-5,.
TGTGCCAGCTCACCACCGGAGGATAACTATGGCTACACCTTC,CASSPPEDNYGYTF,TRBV18,.,TRBJ1-2,.
TGTGCCAGCAGCCTCAGCGGACAGGGCTATAATTCACCCCTCCACTTT,CASSLSGQGYNSPLHF,TRBV11-3,.,TRBJ1-6,TRBD1
TGTGCCAGCAGCCCCGATCCGGGACAGGGATACGAGCAGTACTTC,CASSPDPGQGYEQYF,TRBV7-3,few,TRBJ2-7,TRBD1
TGTGCCCGGAGAGGAGACGGGTTCATCGATAATTCACCCCTCCACTTT,CARRGDGFIDNSPLHF,TRBV30,once,TRBJ1-6,.
TGTGCCAGTCGTGGGACAGGGGATCAGCCCCAGCATTTT,CASRGTGDQPQHF,TRBV2,.,TRBJ1-5,TRBD1
TGCGCCAGCAGCCAAGACACCCGGACAGGGGGCACTGAAGCTTTCTTT,CASSQDTRTGGTEAFF,TRBV4-3,.,TRBJ1-1,TRBD1
TGCAGCGGTGGCAGCACCGGGGAGCTGTTTTTT,CSGGSTGELFF,TRBV29-1,.,TRBJ2-2,.
TGTGCCAGCAGCTTAGGTCAGGGCGCCTATGGCTACACCTTC,CASSLGQGAYGYTF,TRBV7-2,.,TRBJ1-2,.
TGTGCCAGCACCCCGACGGGGGGGAGCTATGGCTACACCTTC,CASTPTGGSYGYTF,TRBV5-8,.,TRBJ1-2,.
TGTGCCAGCAGTGGGGGGGTCGGGCAGTACTTC,CASSGGVGQYF,TRBV5-8,once,TRBJ2-7,TRBD2
TGTGCCAGCAGCGCCTACGGGGTGAACACTGAAGCTTTCTTT,CASSAYGVNTEAFF,TRBV5-4,.,TRBJ1-1,.
TGCGCCTGGGGGCCCTATGGCTACACCTTC,CAWGPYGYTF,TRBV10-1,.,TRBJ1-2,.
TGTGCCAGCAGTGAGGACAGGGCGTTAACTGAAGCTTTCTTT,CASSEDRALTEAFF,TRBV2,.,TRBJ1-1,TRBD1
TGCGCCAGCAGCCAAGAACGACACAGGGAAGCTTTCTTT,CASSQERHREAFF,TRBV4-1,few,TRBJ1-1,.
TGTGCCAGTAGTATAACCAGGGGGCGTATAGGGAGCAATCAGCCCCAGCATTTT,CASSITRGRIGSNQPQHF,TRBV19,once,TRBJ1-5,TRBD1
TGTGCCAGCAGTGAAGTCGGTGACAGCTATGGCTACACCTTC,CASSEVGDSYGYTF,TRBV6-1,.,TRBJ1-2,.
TGTGCCAGTAGTATTGGGACAGCTGGAAACACCATATATTTT,CASSIGTAGNTIYF,TRBV19,.,TRBJ1-3,TRBD1
TGTGCCAGCAGCTTATTAAATGAGCAGTTCTTC,CASSLLNEQFF,TRBV5-6,.,TRBJ2-1,.
TGTGCCAGCTCCCGATCGTCGGGGTCCTACGAGCAGTACTTC,CASSRSSGSYEQYF,TRBV18,.,TRBJ2-7,.
TGTGCCAGCAGCTTGGCGGTTCGGGACAGGGTGGCAGATACGCAGTATTTT,CASSLAVRDRVADTQYF,TRBV5-6,.,TRBJ2-3,TRBD1
TGTGCCAGCAGCCCATCCCCCGGGACAGGGGAATTTGGGGCCATATATTTT,CASSPSPGTGEFGAIYF,TRBV9,.,TRBJ1-3,TRBD1
TGTGCTAGTGGTTCTGGACAGGGTAGCTCCTACGAGCAGTACTTC,CASGSGQGSSYEQYF,TRBV12-5,.,TRBJ2-7,TRBD1
TGTGCCAGCAGCGGCCTCCAGGGGAACACTGAAGCTTTCTTT,CASSGLQGNTEAFF,TRBV9,few,TRBJ1-1,.
TGTGCCAGCAGCTTAGGGCTAGCGGGGCGGCACTTC,CASSLGLAGRHF,TRBV7-9,.,TRBJ2-7,TRBD2
TGTGCCAGCAGCCCTACAGGGGACACTGAAGCTTTCTTT,CASSPTGDTEAFF,TRBV7-2,.,TRBJ1-1,TRBD1
TGTGCCAGCAGCTTAGCAGGGAGAACCTCTAACTATGGCTACACCTTC,CASSLAGRTSNYGYTF,TRBV7-2,.,TRBJ1-2,.
TGTGCCAGCAGCTTAGGCTCCCCGACGGGTTCCTACGAGCAGTACTTC,CASSLGSPTGSYEQYF,TRBV13,once,TRBJ2-7,.
TGTGCCAGCAGCCCAGCCCTCCCGACAGGGCGCCAAGAGACCCAGTACTTC,CASSPALPTGRQETQYF,TRBV7-2,once,TRBJ2-5,TRBD1
TGTGCCAGCAGCTATACAGGGGACACTGAAGCTTTCTTT,CASSYTGDTEAFF,TRBV6-1,.,TRBJ1-1,TRBD1
TGTGCCAGTAGTACCCCGGACATCCGACCTGGAAACACCATATATTTT,CASSTPDIRPGNTIYF,TRBV19,.,TRBJ1-3,.
TGTGCCAGCAGCTCAGGACTAGGGAACACCGGGGAGCTGTTTTTT,CASSSGLGNTGELFF,TRBV7-2,.,TRBJ2-2,TRBD2
TGTGCCAGTAGTTCTACTGGACAGGGCGGTCAGCCCCAGCATTTT,CASSSTGQGGQPQHF,TRBV19,.,TRBJ1-5,TRBD1
TGTGCCAGCAGCTCCTGGAGGGACAGGACATTCTACGAGCAGTACTTC,CASSSWRDRTFYEQYF,TRBV6-6,.,TRBJ2-7,TRBD1
TGCGCCAGCAGCATCGAGCAGGCCTACGAGCAGTACTTC,CASSIEQAYEQYF,TRBV4-1,.,TRBJ2-7,.
TGTGCCAGGAAAGCGGGGGGTACCAACAATGAGCAGTTCTTC,CARKAGGTNNEQFF,TRBV7-3,.,TRBJ2-1,TRBD2
TGTGCTAGTGGAGATAGCGGGGGGGCCCACAATGAGCAGTTCTTC,CASGDSGGAHNEQFF,TRBV12-5,.,TRBJ2-1,TRBD2
TGTGCCAGCAGCTGGGGGGATGAGGGCATTCAGTACTTC,CASSWGDEGIQYF,TRBV7-9,.,TRBJ2-4,.
TGTGCCATCAGTGCGGACACTGAAGCTTTCTTT,CAISADTEAFF,TRBV10-3,few,TRBJ1-1,.